The TCR beta chain under discussion was sequenced for a study of CD8 T cells in ankylosing spondylitis (dated by TCRdb to 2016 to 2017). About the full investigation: The study set out to find disease-linked TCR variants by profiling T cell receptor beta repertoires in ankylosing spondylitis patients and healthy donors. In total, the full study cohort was made up of some 110 healthy donors and 20 to 25 ankylosing spondylitis patients. Peripheral blood was sampled, and synovial fluid was additionally collected from ankylosing spondylitis patients. Study-level results and caveats: According to the report, matched synovial fluid samples from ankylosing spondylitis patients were significantly enriched for the disease-linked clones. Some of the motif variants had been reported before in the synovial fluid and blood of reactive arthritis patients, a finding that suggests common disease-initiation mechanisms. In peripheral blood, the disease-linked clones were found at relatively low frequencies and had a CD8+ phenotype. Blood from ankylosing spondylitis patients appeared to be characterized by a TCR beta motif made up of several highly homologous amino acid variants.

Sequenced using an Illumina HiSeq 2500. Quantitative 5'-RACE with molecular barcodes was the method used to prepare the TCR beta libraries. Per the original workflow: A new computational method based on a probabilistic model of VDJ rearrangement was used to identify disease-linked TCR variants. Using fastp trimming at Q25 and MiXCR clonotype assembly, TCRdb reanalyzed the public sequencing data and kept in-frame beta chains. Every CDR3 protein is listed once, alongside the most common genes and DNA of its rows. V and J calls and clone size were set by TCRdb, not the authors. For this sample there are some 270,000 distinct CDR3 sequences; roughly 32% appear just once. In total, the top ten clones hold approximately 4% of the sample. The CDR3 starts with the cysteine, ends with the phenylalanine, and has 17 residues. The entry retains the CDR3 DNA only, 51 bases that are in frame from base 1. V sheds 0 bases and J sheds 3 bases, leaving 20 bases between their ends. CDR1 and CDR2 (GTSNPN, SVGIG) derive from the germline V gene (reference sequence).

Worth noting for this clonotype: It lacks a known antigen. Base qualities are not recorded, but no much larger clone differs from it by a single base.

Material for sequencing was blood, either unsorted or a sorted T cell fraction (not recorded which). This clonotype was obtained from a male donor with ankylosing spondylitis or in good health (not recorded which). This chain is built from TRBV30 and TRBJ1-2, with a tentative D gene TRBD1 over 5 matching bases. The CDR3 loop reads CAWSVLRDGLGYYGYTF. The DNA sequence is as follows: TGTGCCTGGAGTGTACTCAGGGATGGGCTGGGGTACTATGGCTACACCTTC.